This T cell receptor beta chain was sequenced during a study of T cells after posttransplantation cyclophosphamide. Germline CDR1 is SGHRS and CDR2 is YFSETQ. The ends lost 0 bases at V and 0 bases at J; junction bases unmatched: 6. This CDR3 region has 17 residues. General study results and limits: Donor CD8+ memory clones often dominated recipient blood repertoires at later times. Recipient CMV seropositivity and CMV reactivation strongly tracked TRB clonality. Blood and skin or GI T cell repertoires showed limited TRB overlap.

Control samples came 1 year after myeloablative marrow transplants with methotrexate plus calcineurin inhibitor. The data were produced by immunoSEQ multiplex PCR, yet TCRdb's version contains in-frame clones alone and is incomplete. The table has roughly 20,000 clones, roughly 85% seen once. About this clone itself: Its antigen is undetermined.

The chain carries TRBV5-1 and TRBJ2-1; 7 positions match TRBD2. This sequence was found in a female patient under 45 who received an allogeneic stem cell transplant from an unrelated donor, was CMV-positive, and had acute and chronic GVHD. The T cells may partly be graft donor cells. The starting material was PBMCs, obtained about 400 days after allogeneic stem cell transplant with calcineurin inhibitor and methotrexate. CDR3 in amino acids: CASSLARGGVSYNEQFF. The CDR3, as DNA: TGCGCCAGCAGCTTGGCCCGTGGGGGGGTCTCCTACAATGAGCAGTTCTTC.